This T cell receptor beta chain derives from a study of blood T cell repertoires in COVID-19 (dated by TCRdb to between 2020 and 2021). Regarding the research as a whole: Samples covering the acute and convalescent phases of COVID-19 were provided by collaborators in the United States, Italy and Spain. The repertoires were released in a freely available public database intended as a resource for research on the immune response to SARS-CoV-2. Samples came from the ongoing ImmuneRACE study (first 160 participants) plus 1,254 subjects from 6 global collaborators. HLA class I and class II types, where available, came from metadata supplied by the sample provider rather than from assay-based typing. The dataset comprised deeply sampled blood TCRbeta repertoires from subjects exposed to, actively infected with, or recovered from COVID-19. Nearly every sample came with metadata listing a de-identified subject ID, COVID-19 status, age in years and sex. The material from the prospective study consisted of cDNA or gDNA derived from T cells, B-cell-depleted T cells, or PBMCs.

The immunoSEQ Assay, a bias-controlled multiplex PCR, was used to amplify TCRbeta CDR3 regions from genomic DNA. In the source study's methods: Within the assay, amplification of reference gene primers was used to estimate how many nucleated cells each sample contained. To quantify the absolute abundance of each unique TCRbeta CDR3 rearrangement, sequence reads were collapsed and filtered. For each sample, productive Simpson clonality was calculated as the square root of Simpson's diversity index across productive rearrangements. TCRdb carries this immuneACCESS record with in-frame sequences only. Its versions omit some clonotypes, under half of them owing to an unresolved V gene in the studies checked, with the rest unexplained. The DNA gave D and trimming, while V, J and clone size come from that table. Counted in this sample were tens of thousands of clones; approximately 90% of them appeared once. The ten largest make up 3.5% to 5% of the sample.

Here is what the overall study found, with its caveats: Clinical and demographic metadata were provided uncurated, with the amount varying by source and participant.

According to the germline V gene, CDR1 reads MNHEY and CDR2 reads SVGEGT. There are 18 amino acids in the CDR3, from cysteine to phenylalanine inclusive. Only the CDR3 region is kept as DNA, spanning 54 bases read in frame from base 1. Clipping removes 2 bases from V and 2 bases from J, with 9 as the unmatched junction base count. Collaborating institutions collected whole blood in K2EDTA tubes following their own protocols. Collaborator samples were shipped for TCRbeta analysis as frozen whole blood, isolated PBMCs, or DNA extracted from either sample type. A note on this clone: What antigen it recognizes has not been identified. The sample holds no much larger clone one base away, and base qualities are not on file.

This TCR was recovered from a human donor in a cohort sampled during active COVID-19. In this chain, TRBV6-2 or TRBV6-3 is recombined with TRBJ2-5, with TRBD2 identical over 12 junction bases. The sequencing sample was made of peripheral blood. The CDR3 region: CASSYGLAGGPGQETQYF. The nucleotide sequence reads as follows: TGTGCCAGCAGTTACGGGCTAGCGGGAGGGCCAGGTCAAGAGACCCAGTACTTC.